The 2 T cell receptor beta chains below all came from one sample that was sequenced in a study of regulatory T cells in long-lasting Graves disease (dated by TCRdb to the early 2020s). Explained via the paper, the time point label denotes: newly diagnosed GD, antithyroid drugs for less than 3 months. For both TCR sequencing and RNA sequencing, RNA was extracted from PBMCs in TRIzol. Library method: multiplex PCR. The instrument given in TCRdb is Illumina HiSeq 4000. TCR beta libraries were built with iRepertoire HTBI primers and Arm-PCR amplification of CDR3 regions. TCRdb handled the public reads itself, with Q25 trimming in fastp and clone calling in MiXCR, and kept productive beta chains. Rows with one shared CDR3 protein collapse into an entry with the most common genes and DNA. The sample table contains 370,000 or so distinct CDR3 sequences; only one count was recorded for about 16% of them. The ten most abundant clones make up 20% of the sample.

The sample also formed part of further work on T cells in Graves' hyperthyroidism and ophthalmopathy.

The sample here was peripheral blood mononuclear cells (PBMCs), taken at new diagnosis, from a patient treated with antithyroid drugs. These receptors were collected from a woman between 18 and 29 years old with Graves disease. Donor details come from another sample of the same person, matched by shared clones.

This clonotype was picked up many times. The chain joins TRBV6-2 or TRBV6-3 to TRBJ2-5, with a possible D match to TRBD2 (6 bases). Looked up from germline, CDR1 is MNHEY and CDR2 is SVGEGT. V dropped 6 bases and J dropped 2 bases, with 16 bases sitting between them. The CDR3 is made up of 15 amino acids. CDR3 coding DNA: TGTGCCAGCAGAAACGGCGCGGGGAGACAAGAGACCCAGTACTTC. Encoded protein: CASRNGAGRQETQYF.

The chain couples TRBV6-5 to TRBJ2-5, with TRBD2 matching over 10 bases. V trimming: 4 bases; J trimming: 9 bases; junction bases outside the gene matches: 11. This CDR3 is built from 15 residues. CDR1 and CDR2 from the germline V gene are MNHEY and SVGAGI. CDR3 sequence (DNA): TGTGCCAGCAGTTCGGCCACTCTAGCGGGGGTGGCCCAGTACTTC. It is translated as CASSSATLAGVAQYF.